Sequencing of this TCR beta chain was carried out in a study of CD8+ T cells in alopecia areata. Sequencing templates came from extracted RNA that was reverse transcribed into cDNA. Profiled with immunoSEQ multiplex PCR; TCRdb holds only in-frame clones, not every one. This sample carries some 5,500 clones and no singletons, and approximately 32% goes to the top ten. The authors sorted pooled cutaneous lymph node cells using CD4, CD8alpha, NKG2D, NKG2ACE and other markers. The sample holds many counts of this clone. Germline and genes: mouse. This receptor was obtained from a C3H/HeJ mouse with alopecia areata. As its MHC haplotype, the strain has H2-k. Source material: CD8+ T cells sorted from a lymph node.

This CDR3 reads CASSQGTDPSAETLYF. The part of the CDR3 DNA that was read is TGTGCCAGCAGCCAAGGGACAGACCCTAGTGCAGAA. The chain is built from TRBV5 and TRBJ2-3; D perhaps matches TRBD1 (6 bases). The read ends 4 residues early relative to the CDR3; the germline J gene fills the gap. The CDR3 totals 16 residues. Germline assignment: CDR1 LGHNA and CDR2 YNLKQL (reference sequence). V lost 1 base and J lost 0, with 11 bases in between.